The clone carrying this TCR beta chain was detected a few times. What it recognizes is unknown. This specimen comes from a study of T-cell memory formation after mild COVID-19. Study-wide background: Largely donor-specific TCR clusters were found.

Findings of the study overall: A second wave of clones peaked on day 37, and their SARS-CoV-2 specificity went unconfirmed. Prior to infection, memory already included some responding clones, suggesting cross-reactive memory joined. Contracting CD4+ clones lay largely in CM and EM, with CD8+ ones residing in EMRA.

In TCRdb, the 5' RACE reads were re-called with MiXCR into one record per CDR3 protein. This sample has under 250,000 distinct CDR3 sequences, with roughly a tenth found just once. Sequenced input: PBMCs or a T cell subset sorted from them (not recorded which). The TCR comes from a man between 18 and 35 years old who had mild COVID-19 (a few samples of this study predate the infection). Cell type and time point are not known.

CDR3 nucleotides: TGCAGTGCTCCTCGAGGGGGGGCTCTGACCTACAATGAGCAGTTCTTC. Translated, it gives CSAPRGGALTYNEQFF. This chain links TRBV20-1 with TRBJ2-1; the D gene is possibly TRBD2 (7 bases). CDR1 and CDR2 (germline): DFQATT, SNEGSKA (reference sequence). The CDR3 runs 16 residues. Trimming removed 5 bases at V and 2 bases at J, with 19 bases between.